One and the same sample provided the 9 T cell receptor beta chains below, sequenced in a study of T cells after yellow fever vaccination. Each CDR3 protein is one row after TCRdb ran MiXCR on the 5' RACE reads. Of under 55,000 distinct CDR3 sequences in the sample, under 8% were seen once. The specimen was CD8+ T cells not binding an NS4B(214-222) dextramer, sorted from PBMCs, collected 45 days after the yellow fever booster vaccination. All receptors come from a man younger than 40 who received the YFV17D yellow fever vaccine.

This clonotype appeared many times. The chain's CDR3 is CASSYGEYTDTQYF. The DNA of the CDR3 is TGTGCCAGCAGTTACGGAGAATACACAGATACGCAGTATTTT. V is TRBV6-2 or TRBV6-3 and J is TRBJ2-3; D is unclear. CDR1 MNHEY and CDR2 SVGEGT come from the germline V gene. CDR3 length: 14 amino acids. V was cut by 2 bases and J by 2 bases, with 8 bases left in between.

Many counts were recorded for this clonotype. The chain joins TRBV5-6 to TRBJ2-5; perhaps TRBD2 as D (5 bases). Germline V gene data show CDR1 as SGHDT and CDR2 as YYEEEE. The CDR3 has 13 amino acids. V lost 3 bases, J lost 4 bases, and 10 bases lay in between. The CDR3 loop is CASSSGFPETQYF. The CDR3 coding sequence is TGTGCCAGCAGCTCGGGGTTCCCAGAGACCCAGTACTTC.

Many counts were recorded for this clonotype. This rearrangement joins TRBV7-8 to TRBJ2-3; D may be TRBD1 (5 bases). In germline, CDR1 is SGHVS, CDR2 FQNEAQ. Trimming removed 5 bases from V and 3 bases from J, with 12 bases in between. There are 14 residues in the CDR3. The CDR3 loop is CASSLHKGTDTQYF. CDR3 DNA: TGTGCCAGCAGCCTCCACAAGGGGACAGATACGCAGTATTTT.

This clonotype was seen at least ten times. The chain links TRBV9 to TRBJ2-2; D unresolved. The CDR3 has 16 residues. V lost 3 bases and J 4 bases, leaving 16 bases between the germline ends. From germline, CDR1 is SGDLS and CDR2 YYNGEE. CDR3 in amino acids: CASSGVTPKSTGELFF. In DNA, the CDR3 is TGTGCCAGCAGCGGCGTGACCCCTAAAAGCACCGGGGAGCTGTTTTTT.

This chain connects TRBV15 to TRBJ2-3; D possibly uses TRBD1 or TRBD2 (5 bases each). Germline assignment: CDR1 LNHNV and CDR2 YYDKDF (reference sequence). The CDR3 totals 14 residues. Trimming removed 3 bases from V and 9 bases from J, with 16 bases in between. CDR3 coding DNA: TGTGCCACCAGCAGTCTTGACGGGGCTGAAACGCAGTATTTT. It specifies CATSSLDGAETQYF. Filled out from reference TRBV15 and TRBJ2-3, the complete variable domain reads DAMVIQNPRYQVTQFGKPVTLSCSQTLNHNVMYWYQQKSSQAPKLLFHYYDKDFNNEADTPDNFQSRRPNTSFCFLDIRSPGLGDTAMYLCATSSLDGAETQYFGPGTRLTVL.

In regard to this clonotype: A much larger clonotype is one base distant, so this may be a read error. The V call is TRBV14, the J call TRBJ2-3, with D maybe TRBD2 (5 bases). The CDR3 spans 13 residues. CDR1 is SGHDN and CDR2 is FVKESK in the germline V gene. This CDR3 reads CACSQDWPGTSYF. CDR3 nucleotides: TGTGCCTGCAGCCAAGATTGGCCGGGAACGTCGTATTTT.

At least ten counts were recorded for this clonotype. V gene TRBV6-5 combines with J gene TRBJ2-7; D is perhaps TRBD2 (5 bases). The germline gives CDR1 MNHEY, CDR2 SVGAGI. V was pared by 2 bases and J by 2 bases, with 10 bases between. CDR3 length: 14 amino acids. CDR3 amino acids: CASSYPGGTYEQYF. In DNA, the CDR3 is TGTGCCAGCAGTTACCCAGGAGGTACCTACGAGCAGTACTTC.

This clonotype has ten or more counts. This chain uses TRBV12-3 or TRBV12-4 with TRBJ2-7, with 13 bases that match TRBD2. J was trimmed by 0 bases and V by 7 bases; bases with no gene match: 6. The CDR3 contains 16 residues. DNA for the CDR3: TGTGCCAGCACCATGGGACTAGCGGGGAGCTCCTACGAGCAGTACTTC. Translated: CASTMGLAGSSYEQYF.

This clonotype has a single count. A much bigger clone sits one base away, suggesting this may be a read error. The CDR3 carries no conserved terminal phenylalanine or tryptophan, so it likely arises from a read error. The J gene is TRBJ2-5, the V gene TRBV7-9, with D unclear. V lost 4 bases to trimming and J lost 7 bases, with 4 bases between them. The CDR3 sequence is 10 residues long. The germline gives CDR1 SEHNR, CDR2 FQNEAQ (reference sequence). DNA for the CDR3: TGTGCCAGCAGCTGGGGGACCCAGTACTAC. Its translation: CASSWGTQYY.